These T cell receptor beta chains were read from a single sample in a study of radiation and T cells in renal cell carcinoma. Assay: immunoSEQ multiplex PCR; the TCRdb copy retains only in-frame clones and omits some. The repertoire holds under 5,000 clones, with about two thirds as singletons. The sequences come from tumor tissue, collected from a patient whose treatment included radiotherapy and nephrectomy. Source of these receptors: an older woman with renal cell carcinoma. Both conserved end residues are part of each CDR3. Each record gives: D gene, clone size, V gene, J gene, CDR3 protein, CDR3 DNA. D genes are given only for firm matches. Some rows mark clone size as missing; the rest say once, few, many or name a class of expanded clone.

.,.,TRBV5-1,TRBJ2-2,CASSLVPGTGELFF,TGCGCCAGCAGCTTGGTCCCGGGAACCGGGGAGCTGTTTTTT
.,few,TRBV18,TRBJ1-2,CASSPNGGTDTYGYTF,TGTGCCAGCTCACCGAACGGCGGGACGGACACCTATGGCTACACCTTC
.,.,TRBV7-8,TRBJ1-2,CASSLGLGGYTF,TGTGCCAGCAGCTTAGGGTTAGGGGGCTACACCTTC
.,.,TRBV6-1,TRBJ1-5,CASSTGHFQSQPQHF,TGTGCCAGCAGTACGGGCCACTTTCAATCTCAGCCCCAGCATTTT
.,.,TRBV6-6,TRBJ1-5,CASSPPGRDNQPQHF,TGTGCCAGCAGTCCCCCAGGACGGGACAATCAGCCCCAGCATTTT
.,.,TRBV19,TRBJ2-6,CASLRGPGANVLTF,TGTGCCAGTCTCAGGGGCCCTGGGGCCAACGTCCTGACTTTC
TRBD1,.,TRBV5-6,TRBJ1-1,CASSFEDRANTEAFF,TGTGCCAGCAGCTTTGAGGACAGGGCGAACACTGAAGCTTTCTTT
.,.,TRBV2,TRBJ1-1,CASSEAGLTEAFF,TGTGCCAGCAGTGAAGCGGGACTGACTGAAGCTTTCTTT
.,few,TRBV6-5,TRBJ1-2,CASIGGYGYTF,TGTGCCAGCATTGGGGGCTATGGCTACACCTTC
TRBD1,.,TRBV6-5,TRBJ1-2,CASSYSRTGRGYTF,TGTGCCAGCAGTTACTCCCGGACAGGGCGAGGCTACACCTTC
TRBD2,few,TRBV29-1,TRBJ2-2,CSVEDPGRGTGELFF,TGCAGCGTTGAAGACCCCGGGAGGGGGACCGGGGAGCTGTTTTTT
.,.,TRBV5-8,TRBJ1-1,CASSLASGVRSTEAFF,TGTGCCAGCAGCTTGGCCTCCGGGGTGAGAAGCACTGAAGCTTTCTTT
.,.,TRBV4-3,TRBJ2-3,CASSQGDPGLSSGTQYF,TGCGCCAGCAGCCAAGGGGACCCGGGACTCTCCTCGGGTACGCAGTATTTT
TRBD1,.,TRBV7-9,TRBJ1-4,CASSLTAGGNEKLFF,TGTGCCAGCAGCCTGACGGCAGGGGGTAATGAAAAACTGTTTTTT
.,.,TRBV30,TRBJ1-2,CAWSPGGPYYGYTF,TGTGCCTGGAGTCCCGGTGGTCCCTATTATGGCTACACCTTC
TRBD1,hyperexpanded,TRBV28,TRBJ2-7,CASTGTGSFEQYF,TGTGCCAGCACCGGGACAGGGTCCTTCGAGCAGTACTTC
TRBD1,.,TRBV7-7,TRBJ2-3,CASSPGTGIDTQYF,TGTGCTAGCAGTCCAGGGACAGGGATAGATACGCAGTATTTT
.,medium-sized,TRBV18,TRBJ1-2,CASSPPGSNYGYTF,TGTGCCAGCTCACCGCCAGGATCTAACTATGGCTACACCTTC
.,.,TRBV9,TRBJ2-7,CASSVGTVNSYEQYF,TGTGCCAGCAGCGTCGGGACCGTTAACTCCTACGAGCAGTACTTC
.,once,TRBV7-2,TRBJ2-3,CASSPGGNTQYF,TGTGCCAGCAGCCCTGGGGGAAATACGCAGTATTTT
.,.,TRBV6-6,TRBJ2-1,CASSSGVGGHNEQFF,TGTGCCAGCAGTTCGGGAGTCGGGGGACACAATGAGCAGTTCTTC
TRBD2,.,TRBV7-9,TRBJ2-1,CASSWWEGRYNEQFF,TGTGCCAGCAGCTGGTGGGAGGGGAGGTACAATGAGCAGTTCTTC
.,.,TRBV5-1,TRBJ2-7,CASSSGHLSGYEQYF,TGCGCCAGCAGCTCGGGACATCTCTCGGGCTACGAGCAGTACTTC
.,.,TRBV5-1,TRBJ2-7,CASSLLEGEQYF,TGCGCCAGCAGCTTGCTCGAGGGCGAGCAGTACTTC
.,few,TRBV7-2,TRBJ1-4,CASSLSYREGEKLFF,TGTGCCAGCAGCTTATCGTACAGGGAAGGCGAAAAACTGTTTTTT
TRBD2,.,TRBV5-4,TRBJ2-3,CASSLFDAGARGDTQYF,TGTGCCAGCAGCTTGTTTGACGCGGGAGCCCGGGGAGATACGCAGTATTTT
.,.,TRBV9,TRBJ2-6,CASSVVSGGAGANVLTF,TGTGCCAGCAGCGTAGTGTCAGGGGGGGCTGGGGCCAACGTCCTGACTTTC
.,.,TRBV6-5,TRBJ1-4,CASSYSFRGGDEKLFF,TGTGCCAGCAGTTACTCGTTTCGGGGGGGAGATGAAAAACTGTTTTTT